This TCR beta chain is drawn from a study of CD8 T cells in Susac syndrome. About this clonotype itself: The antigen remains unidentified.

Reverse transcription used roughly 0.45 to 1 ug RNA and random hexamers. The amplification used immunoSEQ multiplex PCR on TCR beta CDR3; it spanned 54 Vbeta and 13 Jbeta. TCRdb redid the calling of the immunoSEQ multiplex PCR reads with MiXCR, one entry per CDR3 protein. The sample has about 69,000 distinct CDR3 sequences, approximately 95% seen once; the top ten hold roughly 0.22%. Study-wide points: The study recognized that the number of individuals in its TCR sequencing and HLA analysis was relatively small.

This CDR3 comprises 15 residues. The J segment lost 3 bases and the V segment lost 10 bases, leaving 10 bases of the junction unmatched. Germline V lookup: CDR1 LNHDA, CDR2 SQIVND (reference sequence). TCR beta sequences were obtained from blood CD8+ and CD4+ T cells. FACS enriched CD8+ TEMRA cells, while bulk CD8+ and CD4+ were negatively isolated. The chain links TRBV19 to TRBJ2-7; 12 bases agree with TRBD1. This sequence was found in a human donor in good health. The sample taken for sequencing was CD8+ T cells from PBMCs. The CDR3 region has the DNA TGTGCCACTACCGTAGGGACAGGGGGCCTCTACGAGCAGTACTTC. Its protein is CATTVGTGGLYEQYF.